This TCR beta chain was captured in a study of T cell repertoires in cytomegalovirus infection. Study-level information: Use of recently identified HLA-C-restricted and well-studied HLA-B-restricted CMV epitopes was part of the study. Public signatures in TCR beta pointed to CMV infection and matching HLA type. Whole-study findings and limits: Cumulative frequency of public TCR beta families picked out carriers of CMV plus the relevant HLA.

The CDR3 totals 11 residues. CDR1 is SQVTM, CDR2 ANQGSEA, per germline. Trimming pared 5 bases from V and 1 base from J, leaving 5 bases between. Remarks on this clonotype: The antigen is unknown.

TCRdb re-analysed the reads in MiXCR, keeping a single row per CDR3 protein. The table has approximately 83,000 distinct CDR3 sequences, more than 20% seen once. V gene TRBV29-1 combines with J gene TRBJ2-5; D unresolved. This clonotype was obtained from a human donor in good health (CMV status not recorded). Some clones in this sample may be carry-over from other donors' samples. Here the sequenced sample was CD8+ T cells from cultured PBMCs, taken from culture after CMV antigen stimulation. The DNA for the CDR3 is TGCAGCGTTTACGGCCAAGAGACCCAGTACTTC. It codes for CSVYGQETQYF.